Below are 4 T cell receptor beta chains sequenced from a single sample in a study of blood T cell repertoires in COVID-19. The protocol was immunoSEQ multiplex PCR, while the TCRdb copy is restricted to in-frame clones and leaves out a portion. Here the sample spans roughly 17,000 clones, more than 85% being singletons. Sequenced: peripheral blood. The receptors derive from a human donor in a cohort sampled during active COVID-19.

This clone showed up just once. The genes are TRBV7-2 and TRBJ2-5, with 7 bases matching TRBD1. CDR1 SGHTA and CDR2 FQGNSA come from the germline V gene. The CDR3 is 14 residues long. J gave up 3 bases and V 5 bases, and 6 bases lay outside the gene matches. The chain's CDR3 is CASSLETGKETQYF. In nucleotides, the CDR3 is TGTGCCAGCAGCCTAGAGACAGGGAAAGAGACCCAGTACTTC.

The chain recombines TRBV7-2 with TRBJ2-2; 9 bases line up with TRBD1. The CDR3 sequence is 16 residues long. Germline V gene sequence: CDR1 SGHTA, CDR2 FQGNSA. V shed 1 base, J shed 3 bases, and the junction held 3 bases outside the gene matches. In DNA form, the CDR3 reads TGTGCCAGCAGCTTAGGACAGGGGGGATACACCGGGGAGCTGTTTTTT. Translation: CASSLGQGGYTGELFF.

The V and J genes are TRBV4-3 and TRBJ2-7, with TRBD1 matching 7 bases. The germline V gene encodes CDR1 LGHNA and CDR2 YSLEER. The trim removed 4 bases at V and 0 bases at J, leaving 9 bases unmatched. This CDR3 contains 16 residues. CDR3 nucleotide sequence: TGCGCCAGCAGCCCTGGGACAGCCCCTGCCTCCTACGAGCAGTACTTC. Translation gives CASSPGTAPASYEQYF.

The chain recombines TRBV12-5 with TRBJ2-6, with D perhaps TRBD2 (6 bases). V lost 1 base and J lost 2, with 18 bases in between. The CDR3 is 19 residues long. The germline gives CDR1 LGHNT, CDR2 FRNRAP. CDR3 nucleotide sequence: TGTGCTAGTGGTTTGGGCCTGAGCGGGCTCATAGCTGGGGCCAACGTCCTGACTTTC. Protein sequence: CASGLGLSGLIAGANVLTF.